A selection of T cell receptor beta chains follows, all from one sample in a study of blood T cell repertoires in COVID-19. Some clones are missing from TCRdb's copy, which holds only in-frame ones; the method was immunoSEQ multiplex PCR. Seen here are 40,000 or so clones, 65% to 90% observed once, and the top ten hold roughly 5.1%. Sequenced material: peripheral blood. Source of these receptors: a man in his forties or fifties with active COVID-19. CDR3s include the opening cysteine and the closing phenylalanine or tryptophan. D genes are given only for firm matches. Size values are once, few and many counts, or a class for expanded clones, and some rows have none.

clone_size j_call v_call d_call cdr3_aa cdr3_nt
few TRBJ2-2 TRBV19 - CASSIVAVGTGELFF TGTGCCAGTAGTATCGTCGCAGTTGGTACCGGGGAGCTGTTTTTT
once TRBJ1-5 TRBV28 TRBD1 CASRMGQSYSNQPQHF TGTGCCAGCAGGATGGGACAGTCTTATAGCAATCAGCCCCAGCATTTT
- TRBJ1-5 TRBV5-8 - CASSLRDNQPQHF TGTGCCAGCAGCTTGAGAGACAATCAGCCCCAGCATTTT
- TRBJ1-4 TRBV19 TRBD1 CASSTGQGVGIDEKLFF TGTGCCAGTAGTACGGGACAGGGGGTCGGAATAGATGAAAAACTGTTTTTT
- TRBJ2-3 TRBV7-9 TRBD2 CASSLGTSGIGTDTQYF TGTGCCAGCAGCTTAGGGACTAGCGGGATCGGGACAGATACGCAGTATTTT
- TRBJ2-7 TRBV7-2 TRBD2 CASSSPRASGSSYEQYF TGTGCCAGCAGCTCCCCTCGGGCTAGCGGGAGTTCCTACGAGCAGTACTTC
- TRBJ2-2 TRBV28 TRBD2 CASIQRDAGELFF TGTGCCAGCATTCAGCGGGACGCCGGGGAGCTGTTTTTT
- TRBJ2-1 TRBV28 - CASSFRRAYNEQFF TGTGCCAGCAGTTTCCGGCGGGCGTACAATGAGCAGTTCTTC
- TRBJ2-7 TRBV6-6 TRBD2 CASSRDSSGRANEQYF TGTGCCAGCAGCCGTGATTCTAGCGGGAGGGCCAACGAGCAGTACTTC
- TRBJ1-5 TRBV10-2 - CASSEALGWSSRQPQHF TGCGCCAGCAGTGAGGCTCTCGGTTGGAGCAGCCGGCAGCCCCAGCATTTT
few TRBJ1-4 TRBV25-1 TRBD1 CASSANRDRLYEKLFF TGTGCCAGCAGTGCGAACCGGGACAGGCTGTATGAAAAACTGTTTTTT
- TRBJ1-6 TRBV30 TRBD1 CAWSVEWSGGPNSPLHF TGTGCCTGGAGTGTAGAGTGGTCAGGGGGACCGAATTCACCCCTCCACTTT
- TRBJ1-6 TRBV5-6 - CASGKTGTNSPLHF TGTGCCAGCGGGAAAACAGGGACAAATTCACCCCTCCACTTT
- TRBJ1-3 TRBV5-5 - CASSPNPGTYGNTIYF TGTGCCAGCAGCCCCAACCCCGGGACTTATGGAAACACCATATATTTT
- TRBJ2-1 TRBV5-1 TRBD2 CASSLFGSGNEQFF TGCGCCAGCAGCTTATTTGGTAGCGGGAATGAGCAGTTCTTC
once TRBJ1-2 TRBV7-9 - CASSSWVKGLGGYTF TGTGCCAGCAGCTCCTGGGTAAAGGGGCTTGGTGGCTACACCTTC
once TRBJ2-3 TRBV7-2 - CASSLIHGADTQYF TGTGCCAGCAGCTTAATCCACGGGGCAGATACGCAGTATTTT
- TRBJ2-5 TRBV10-1 - CASSESEPGGQETQYF TGCGCCAGCAGTGAGTCAGAGCCCGGGGGCCAAGAGACCCAGTACTTC
- TRBJ1-1 TRBV30 - CAWSVDYEQGAFF TGTGCCTGGAGTGTTGACTATGAACAGGGAGCTTTCTTT
- TRBJ2-1 TRBV7-2 - CASSLDPGNEQFF TGTGCCAGCAGCTTAGATCCGGGAAATGAGCAGTTCTTC
once TRBJ1-4 TRBV30 TRBD1 CAWSDWQGGREKLFF TGTGCCTGGAGTGACTGGCAGGGGGGTCGAGAAAAACTGTTTTTT
- TRBJ2-7 TRBV6-1 - CASSEEPGRSSYEQYF TGTGCCAGCAGTGAAGAGCCAGGGAGGTCTTCTTACGAGCAGTACTTC
- TRBJ2-3 TRBV27 - CASTAAGATDTQYF TGTGCCAGCACCGCAGCGGGTGCCACAGATACGCAGTATTTT
- TRBJ2-1 TRBV19 - CASSIRAAYNEQFF TGTGCCAGTAGTATCCGAGCGGCCTACAATGAGCAGTTCTTC
- TRBJ1-4 TRBV19 TRBD1 CASSISYRGEKLFF TGTGCCAGTAGTATCTCTTACAGGGGCGAAAAACTGTTTTTT
few TRBJ1-5 TRBV2 - CASNTGAASNQPQHF TGTGCCAGCAACACTGGGGCAGCCAGCAATCAGCCCCAGCATTTT
- TRBJ2-5 TRBV5-4 TRBD2 CASGGVAKETQYF TGTGCCTCCGGGGGGGTAGCGAAAGAGACCCAGTACTTC
- TRBJ2-5 TRBV9 - CASSVGTGIQETQYF TGTGCCAGCAGCGTGGGGACTGGTATTCAAGAGACCCAGTACTTC
- TRBJ1-4 TRBV28 - CASSSRNLQGGKLFF TGTGCCAGCAGTTCGCGGAACTTACAGGGTGGAAAACTGTTTTTT
- TRBJ2-1 TRBV9 TRBD2 CASSEFGAGGGNEQFF TGTGCCAGCAGCGAATTTGGGGCGGGAGGGGGGAATGAGCAGTTCTTC
- TRBJ2-7 TRBV9 TRBD1 CASSVGDRVYEQYF TGTGCCAGCAGCGTAGGTGACAGGGTATACGAGCAGTACTTC
- TRBJ2-7 TRBV30 TRBD2 CAWSVPFWTSGRNEQYF TGTGCCTGGAGTGTACCCTTCTGGACTAGCGGGAGAAACGAGCAGTACTTC
- TRBJ2-1 TRBV11-2 TRBD2 CASSLDLQLAGEGEQFF TGTGCCAGCAGCTTAGATCTACAACTAGCGGGAGAGGGTGAGCAGTTCTTC
- TRBJ2-7 TRBV4-2 TRBD2 CASSRPGGGEQYF TGTGCCAGCAGCCGACCGGGAGGGGGCGAGCAGTACTTC
- TRBJ1-1 TRBV11-2 TRBD1 CASSPLLDRPNGTEAFF TGTGCCAGCAGCCCCCTCCTGGACAGGCCAAATGGCACTGAAGCTTTCTTT
- TRBJ1-4 TRBV11-2 - CASSLERLPNEKLFF TGTGCCAGCAGCTTGGAGCGCCTTCCTAATGAAAAACTGTTTTTT
- TRBJ2-2 TRBV27 - CASSLGRGTGELFF TGTGCCAGCAGTTTAGGTCGGGGGACCGGGGAGCTGTTTTTT
- TRBJ2-5 TRBV25-1 - CASSEYGSLLETQYF TGTGCCAGCAGTGAATACGGGAGTCTCCTAGAGACCCAGTACTTC
- TRBJ2-1 TRBV19 TRBD1 CASRGQGYEQFF TGTGCCAGTAGGGGACAGGGGTATGAGCAGTTCTTC
- TRBJ2-3 TRBV20-1 TRBD1 CSASAISDRLTDTQYF TGCAGTGCTAGTGCAATTTCGGACAGGTTAACAGATACGCAGTATTTT
- TRBJ1-3 TRBV25-1 TRBD1 CASKGGQGGNTIYF TGTGCCAGCAAGGGCGGACAGGGTGGAAACACCATATATTTT
- TRBJ2-7 TRBV9 TRBD2 CASSAGTSVGYEQYF TGTGCCAGCAGCGCTGGGACTAGCGTCGGGTACGAGCAGTACTTC
- TRBJ1-1 TRBV2 - CASSAALSNTEAFF TGTGCCAGCAGTGCTGCGTTATCGAACACTGAAGCTTTCTTT
- TRBJ2-5 TRBV7-2 TRBD2 CASSSSLAGETQYF TGTGCCAGCAGCTCGTCACTAGCGGGAGAGACCCAGTACTTC
- TRBJ2-3 TRBV9 - CASSVAGTDTQYF TGTGCCAGCAGCGTAGCCGGTACAGATACGCAGTATTTT
- TRBJ2-7 TRBV7-2 - CASSLGEGFDEQYF TGTGCCAGCAGCTTAGGCGAGGGTTTCGACGAGCAGTACTTC
- TRBJ1-1 TRBV6-2/TRBV6-3 - CASSYQENTEAFF TGTGCCAGCAGTTACCAGGAGAACACTGAAGCTTTCTTT
- TRBJ2-5 TRBV30 - CAWRGTEVSQYF TGTGCCTGGCGGGGGACAGAAGTGAGCCAGTACTTC